Listed below are T cell receptor beta chains from one sample, sequenced in a study of cytomegalovirus exposure and HLA in healthy donors. TCRdb keeps only in-frame clones here, not all; method: immunoSEQ multiplex PCR. The table shows some 67,000 clones, with roughly 80% occurring only once. Specimen: PBMCs. The origin of the receptors is a man in his sixties in good health and CMV-seropositive. Each CDR3 is given with its conserved first and last residue. Each record gives: clone size, D gene, V gene, J gene, CDR3 DNA, CDR3 protein. D genes are given only for firm matches. Some rows mark clone size as missing; the rest say once, few, many or name a class of expanded clone.

abundance: -
d_gene: TRBD2
v_gene: TRBV5-1
j_gene: TRBJ2-4
CDR3nt: TGCGCCAGCAGCCTGGCCCGGGGGGGCGAAGACATTCAGTACTTC
CDR3aa: CASSLARGGEDIQYF

abundance: -
d_gene: TRBD2
v_gene: TRBV9
j_gene: TRBJ2-7
CDR3nt: TGTGCCAGCAGCGCCGCGACTAGCGGGAGGGCCTACGAGCAGTACTTC
CDR3aa: CASSAATSGRAYEQYF

abundance: -
d_gene: -
v_gene: TRBV13
j_gene: TRBJ2-7
CDR3nt: TGTGCCAGCAGCCTCCGACAGGTACACTACGAGCAGTACTTC
CDR3aa: CASSLRQVHYEQYF

abundance: once
d_gene: -
v_gene: TRBV5-1
j_gene: TRBJ2-1
CDR3nt: TGCGCCAGCAGCTTGAGGACCCGGAGGGAACTTAATGAGCAGTTCTTC
CDR3aa: CASSLRTRRELNEQFF

abundance: -
d_gene: -
v_gene: TRBV19
j_gene: TRBJ1-4
CDR3nt: TGTGCCAGTAAGACACAACGGAGGACTAATGAAAAACTGTTTTTT
CDR3aa: CASKTQRRTNEKLFF

abundance: -
d_gene: TRBD2
v_gene: TRBV4-1
j_gene: TRBJ2-5
CDR3nt: TGCGCCAGCAGCCAAGGTCCGAGAGGGACTAGCGGGGGGAGGGAGCAGTACTTC
CDR3aa: CASSQGPRGTSGGREQYF

abundance: -
d_gene: TRBD1
v_gene: TRBV6-1
j_gene: TRBJ1-1
CDR3nt: TGTGCCAGCAGTGAAAGGGGACAGGTGGGCACTGAAGCTTTCTTT
CDR3aa: CASSERGQVGTEAFF

abundance: -
d_gene: -
v_gene: TRBV7-9
j_gene: TRBJ1-1
CDR3nt: TGTGCCAGCAGCCCGGGGAGAGGGAACACTGAAGCTTTCTTT
CDR3aa: CASSPGRGNTEAFF

abundance: -
d_gene: -
v_gene: TRBV7-8
j_gene: TRBJ1-2
CDR3nt: TGTGCCAGCAGCTTATCGGAGGGTGCCGGTGGCTACACCTTC
CDR3aa: CASSLSEGAGGYTF

abundance: -
d_gene: -
v_gene: TRBV21-1
j_gene: TRBJ2-1
CDR3nt: -
CDR3aa: CASSKVGAGATSSYNEQFF

abundance: -
d_gene: -
v_gene: TRBV2
j_gene: TRBJ2-3
CDR3nt: TGTGCCAGCAGTGAACGGGGAGCTAGCACAGATACGCAGTATTTT
CDR3aa: CASSERGASTDTQYF

abundance: -
d_gene: TRBD1
v_gene: TRBV2
j_gene: TRBJ2-7
CDR3nt: TGTGCCAGCAAGCCCTTCCGGGACAGGGCGCAGTACTTC
CDR3aa: CASKPFRDRAQYF

abundance: -
d_gene: -
v_gene: TRBV10-3
j_gene: TRBJ2-1
CDR3nt: TGTGCCATCAGGCGGGGATTCGATGAGCAGTTCTTC
CDR3aa: CAIRRGFDEQFF

abundance: -
d_gene: TRBD1
v_gene: TRBV4-1
j_gene: TRBJ1-5
CDR3nt: TGCGCCAGCAGCCAAACGACAGGGGTCAATCAGCCCCAGCATTTT
CDR3aa: CASSQTTGVNQPQHF

abundance: -
d_gene: TRBD1
v_gene: TRBV11-3
j_gene: TRBJ2-3
CDR3nt: TGTGCCAGCAGCTTAGGACAGGGGGGACGAGATACGCAGTATTTT
CDR3aa: CASSLGQGGRDTQYF

abundance: -
d_gene: -
v_gene: TRBV6-6
j_gene: TRBJ1-2
CDR3nt: TGTGCCAGCAGTTACGTCGGGGGCTACACCTTC
CDR3aa: CASSYVGGYTF

abundance: -
d_gene: -
v_gene: TRBV19
j_gene: TRBJ1-4
CDR3nt: TGTGCCAGTAGTCGAAAGCATGCTAACAATGAAAAACTGTTTTTT
CDR3aa: CASSRKHANNEKLFF

abundance: few
d_gene: TRBD1
v_gene: TRBV7-2
j_gene: TRBJ1-1
CDR3nt: TGTGCCAGCAGACCCGGGACAGGGGTTTCCACTGAAGCTTTCTTT
CDR3aa: CASRPGTGVSTEAFF

abundance: -
d_gene: TRBD1
v_gene: TRBV27
j_gene: TRBJ1-2
CDR3nt: TGTGCCAGCAGACAGACAGGGAGGAGCGTCTATGGCTACACCTTC
CDR3aa: CASRQTGRSVYGYTF

abundance: -
d_gene: TRBD1
v_gene: TRBV19
j_gene: TRBJ2-7
CDR3nt: TGTGCCAGTAGTCTAACAGGGGCGTCCTACGAGCAGTACTTC
CDR3aa: CASSLTGASYEQYF

abundance: -
d_gene: TRBD1
v_gene: TRBV10-3
j_gene: TRBJ2-7
CDR3nt: TGTGCCATAGGGGTAGGGACAGGGGGAAGGTACGAGCAGTACTTC
CDR3aa: CAIGVGTGGRYEQYF

abundance: -
d_gene: -
v_gene: TRBV5-1
j_gene: TRBJ2-3
CDR3nt: TGCGCCAGCAGCCCGAAGACAGGAAAAACAGATACGCAGTATTTT
CDR3aa: CASSPKTGKTDTQYF

abundance: -
d_gene: TRBD1
v_gene: TRBV5-1
j_gene: TRBJ2-3
CDR3nt: TGCGCCAGCAGCTTTGACAGGGGGTCCTCTTTCGAAGATACGCAGTATTTT
CDR3aa: CASSFDRGSSFEDTQYF

abundance: -
d_gene: TRBD1
v_gene: TRBV5-4
j_gene: TRBJ2-7
CDR3nt: TGTGCCAGCAGCGAGGGACAGGGGGCAGGCGAGCAGTACTTC
CDR3aa: CASSEGQGAGEQYF

abundance: -
d_gene: TRBD2
v_gene: TRBV6-4
j_gene: TRBJ2-3
CDR3nt: TGTGCCAGCAGTCAGGCTAGCGGGGGCGGCGGAGATACGCAGTATTTT
CDR3aa: CASSQASGGGGDTQYF

abundance: -
d_gene: TRBD1
v_gene: TRBV6-5
j_gene: TRBJ1-3
CDR3nt: TGTGCCAGCAGTTACTCCTTACAGGGGTACGGAAACACCATATATTTT
CDR3aa: CASSYSLQGYGNTIYF

abundance: once
d_gene: TRBD2
v_gene: TRBV6-6
j_gene: TRBJ2-7
CDR3nt: TGTGCCACCTTCCACCCTCGGGGGGGTGGCCTGGACGAGCAGTACTTC
CDR3aa: CATFHPRGGGLDEQYF

abundance: -
d_gene: TRBD1
v_gene: TRBV6-4
j_gene: TRBJ1-2
CDR3nt: TGTGCCAGCAGTCCGGGACAGGGGAATGGCTACACCTTC
CDR3aa: CASSPGQGNGYTF

abundance: -
d_gene: TRBD1
v_gene: TRBV11-2
j_gene: TRBJ2-1
CDR3nt: TGTGCCAGCAGCTTAGGGACAGGGAAGAATGAGCAGTTCTTC
CDR3aa: CASSLGTGKNEQFF

abundance: -
d_gene: -
v_gene: TRBV6-5
j_gene: TRBJ1-5
CDR3nt: TGTGCCAGCAGCCCCGGAGGAGGTGGCAATCAGCCCCAGCATTTT
CDR3aa: CASSPGGGGNQPQHF

abundance: -
d_gene: TRBD1
v_gene: TRBV7-6
j_gene: TRBJ1-4
CDR3nt: TGTGCCAGCAGCCGCGGACAGGGAGTTGAAAAACTGTTTTTT
CDR3aa: CASSRGQGVEKLFF